Presented here are 8 T cell receptor beta chains from one specimen sequenced in a study of radiotherapy plus CTLA-4 blockade in lung cancer. Profiling relied on immunoSEQ multiplex PCR, and the TCRdb table lists in-frame clones only, not all of them. Of 110,000 or so clones in the sample, about 83% were seen once. The specimen comprised peripheral blood, sampled from a patient treated with radiotherapy plus ipilimumab. Every receptor here comes from a human donor with non-small cell lung cancer who had a partial response to radiotherapy plus ipilimumab.

About this clone: Other DNA sequences in this specimen translate into the identical CDR3. V gene TRBV28 combines with J gene TRBJ1-5; TRBD1 matches at 7 bases. The V segment lost 2 bases and the J segment 2 bases; nucleotides outside the gene matches: 0. The CDR3 has 14 residues. CDR1 MDHEN and CDR2 SYDVKM come from the germline V gene. CDR3 DNA: TGTGCCAGCAGTTTAACAGGGGGCAATCAGCCCCAGCATTTT. It specifies CASSLTGGNQPQHF. Full variable domain (missing parts from reference TRBV28 and TRBJ1-5): DVKVTQSSRYLVKRTGEKVFLECVQDMDHENMFWYRQDPGLGLRLIYFSYDVKMKEKGDIPEGYSVSREKKERFSLILESASTNQTSMYLCASSLTGGNQPQHFGDGTRLSIL.

The chain joins TRBV2 to TRBJ2-5, with D unresolved. Germline CDR1 is SNHLY and CDR2 is FYNNEI. The V gene lost 3 bases and the J gene lost 9 bases, with 8 bases spanning the gap. The CDR3 extends over 11 amino acids. The CDR3: CASSDRLAQYF. The CDR3 coding sequence is TGTGCCAGCAGTGACAGGTTGGCCCAGTACTTC.

The chain has TRBV5-6 and TRBJ2-7; TRBD1 matches at 12 bases. V lost 6 bases and J lost 6; bases outside the gene matches: 13. There are 16 residues in the CDR3. The germline V gene encodes CDR1 SGHDT and CDR2 YYEEEE. The CDR3 DNA reads TGTGCCAGCACCAAAAGGGACAGGGGGCTTTTTGGCGAGCAGTACTTC. Translating it yields CASTKRDRGLFGEQYF.

The V and J genes are TRBV20-1 and TRBJ1-1; D uncertain. The germline V and J ends were trimmed by 6 bases and 8 bases, with 13 bases remaining between them. The length of the CDR3 is 11 residues. Germline V gives CDR1 DFQATT, CDR2 SNEGSKA (reference sequence). CDR3 protein: CSAINVGEAFF. The CDR3 bases are TGCAGTGCAATTAATGTCGGGGAAGCTTTCTTT.

The chain links TRBV6-6 to TRBJ1-1, with 11 bases aligning to TRBD1. This CDR3 has 13 residues. V lost 10 bases to trimming and J lost 4 bases; unmatched junction nucleotides: 5. The germline V gene encodes CDR1 MNHNY and CDR2 SVGAGI (reference sequence). CDR3 region: CATKDRGRTEAFF. The DNA for the CDR3 is TGTGCCACTAAGGACAGGGGGCGCACTGAAGCTTTCTTT.

This CDR3 is CASSLANGNEKLFF. CDR3 sequence (DNA): TGCGCCAGCAGCTTGGCCAACGGGAATGAAAAACTGTTTTTT. The chain carries TRBV5-1 and TRBJ1-4, with D uncertain. Trimming left V 0 bases short and J 5 bases short, with 8 bases between. CDR1 SGHRS and CDR2 YFSETQ come from the germline V gene. CDR3 length: 14 amino acids.

This CDR3 is CASSLAGNPYEQYF. The CDR3, as DNA: TGTGCCAGCAGCTTGGCGGGGAATCCCTACGAGCAGTACTTC. The rearrangement links TRBV5-5 to TRBJ2-7; tentatively, D is TRBD2 (5 bases). V lost 0 bases to trimming and J lost 2 bases, with 9 bases between them. This CDR3 spans 14 amino acids. Looked up from germline, CDR1 is SGHKS and CDR2 is YYEKEE (reference sequence).

This chain links TRBV28 with TRBJ1-5; 10 positions match TRBD1. Germline trimming cut 3 bases from V and 4 bases from J; bases unmatched to any gene: 3. The length of the CDR3 is 15 residues. In germline, CDR1 is MDHEN, CDR2 SYDVKM. In DNA form, the CDR3 reads TGTGCCAGCAGTTTCGGGACAGGGGCAAATCAGCCCCAGCATTTT. Translated, it gives CASSFGTGANQPQHF.